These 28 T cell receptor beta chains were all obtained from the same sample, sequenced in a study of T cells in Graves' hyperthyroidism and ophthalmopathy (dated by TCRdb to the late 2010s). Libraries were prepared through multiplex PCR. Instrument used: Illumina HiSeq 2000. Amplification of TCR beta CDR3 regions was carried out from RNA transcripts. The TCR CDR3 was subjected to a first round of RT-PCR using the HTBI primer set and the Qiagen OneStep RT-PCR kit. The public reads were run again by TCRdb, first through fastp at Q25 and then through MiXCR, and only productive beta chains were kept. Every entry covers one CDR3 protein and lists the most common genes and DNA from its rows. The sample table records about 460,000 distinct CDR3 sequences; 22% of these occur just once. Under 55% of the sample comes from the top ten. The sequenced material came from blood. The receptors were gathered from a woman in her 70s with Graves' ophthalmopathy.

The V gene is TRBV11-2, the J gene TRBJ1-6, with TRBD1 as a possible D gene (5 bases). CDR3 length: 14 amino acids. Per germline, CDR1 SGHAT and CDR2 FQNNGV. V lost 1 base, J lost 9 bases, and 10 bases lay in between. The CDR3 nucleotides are TGTGCCAGCAGCTTAGGTGTCAGGGCTTCACCCCTCCACTTT. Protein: CASSLGVRASPLHF.

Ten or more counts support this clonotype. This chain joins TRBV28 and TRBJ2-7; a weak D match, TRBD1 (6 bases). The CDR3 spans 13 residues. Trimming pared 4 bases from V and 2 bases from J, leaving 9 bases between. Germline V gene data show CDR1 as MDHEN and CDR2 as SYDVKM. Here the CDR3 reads CASSSGQTYEQYF. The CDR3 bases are TGTGCCAGCAGTTCAGGACAGACCTACGAGCAGTACTTC. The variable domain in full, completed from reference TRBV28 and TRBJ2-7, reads DVKVTQSSRYLVKRTGEKVFLECVQDMDHENMFWYRQDPGLGLRLIYFSYDVKMKEKGDIPEGYSVSREKKERFSLILESASTNQTSMYLCASSSGQTYEQYFGPGTRLTVT.

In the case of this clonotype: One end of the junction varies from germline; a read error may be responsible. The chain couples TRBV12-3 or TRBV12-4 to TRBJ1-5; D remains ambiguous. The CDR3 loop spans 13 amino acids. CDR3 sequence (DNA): TGTGCCAACAGTGGAGGTTTTACTCAGCCCCAGCATTTT. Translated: CANSGGFTQPQHF.

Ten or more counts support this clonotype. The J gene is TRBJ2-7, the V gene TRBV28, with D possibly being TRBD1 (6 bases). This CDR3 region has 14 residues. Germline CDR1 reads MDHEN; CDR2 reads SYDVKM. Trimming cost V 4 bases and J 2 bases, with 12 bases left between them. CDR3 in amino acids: CASSSTGIPYEQYF. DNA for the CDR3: TGTGCCAGCAGTTCCACAGGGATCCCCTACGAGCAGTACTTC.

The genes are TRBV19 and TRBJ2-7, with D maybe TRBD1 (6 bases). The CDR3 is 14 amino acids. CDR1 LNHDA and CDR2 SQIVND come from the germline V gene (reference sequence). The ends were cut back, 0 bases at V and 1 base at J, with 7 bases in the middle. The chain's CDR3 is CASSIEDRSYEQYF. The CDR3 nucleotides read TGTGCCAGTAGTATAGAAGACAGGTCCTACGAGCAGTACTTC.

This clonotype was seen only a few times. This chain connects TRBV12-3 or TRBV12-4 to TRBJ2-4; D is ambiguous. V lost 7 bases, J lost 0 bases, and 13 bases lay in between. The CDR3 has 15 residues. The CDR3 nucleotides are TGTGCCAGCACCCAGACCGCTCTAGCCAAAAACATTCAGTACTTC. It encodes CASTQTALAKNIQYF.

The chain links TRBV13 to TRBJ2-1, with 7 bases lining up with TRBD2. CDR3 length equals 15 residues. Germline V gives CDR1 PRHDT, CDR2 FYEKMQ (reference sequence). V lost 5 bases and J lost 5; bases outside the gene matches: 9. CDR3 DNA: TGTGCCAGCAGCGGCCGGGGGGTGATACACAATGAGCAGTTCTTC. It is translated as CASSGRGVIHNEQFF.

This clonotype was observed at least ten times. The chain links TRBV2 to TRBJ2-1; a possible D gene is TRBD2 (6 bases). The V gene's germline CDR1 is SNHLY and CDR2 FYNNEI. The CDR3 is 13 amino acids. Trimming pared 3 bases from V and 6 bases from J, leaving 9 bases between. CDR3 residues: CASSERRGNEQFF. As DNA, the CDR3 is TGTGCCAGCAGTGAGCGGAGGGGCAATGAGCAGTTCTTC.

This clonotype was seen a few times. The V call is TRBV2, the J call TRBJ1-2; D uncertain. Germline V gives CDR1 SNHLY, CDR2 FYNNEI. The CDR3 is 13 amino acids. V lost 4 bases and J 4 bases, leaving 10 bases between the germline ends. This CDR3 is CASSVQPIYGYTF. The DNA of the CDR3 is TGTGCCAGCAGTGTACAGCCGATCTATGGCTACACCTTC.

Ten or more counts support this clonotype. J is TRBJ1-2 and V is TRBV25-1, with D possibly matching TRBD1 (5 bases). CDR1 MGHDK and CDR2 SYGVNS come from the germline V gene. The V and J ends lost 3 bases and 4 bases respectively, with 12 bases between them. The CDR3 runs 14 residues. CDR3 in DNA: TGTGCCAGCAGTGATATCCCCGGGGGCTATGGCTACACCTTC. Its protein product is CASSDIPGGYGYTF.

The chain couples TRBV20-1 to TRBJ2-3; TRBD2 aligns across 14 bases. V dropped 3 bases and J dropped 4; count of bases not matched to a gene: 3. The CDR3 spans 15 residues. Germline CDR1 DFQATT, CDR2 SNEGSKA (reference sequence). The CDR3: CSARRLAGGADTQYF. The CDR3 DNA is TGCAGTGCTAGGAGACTAGCGGGAGGGGCAGATACGCAGTATTTT.

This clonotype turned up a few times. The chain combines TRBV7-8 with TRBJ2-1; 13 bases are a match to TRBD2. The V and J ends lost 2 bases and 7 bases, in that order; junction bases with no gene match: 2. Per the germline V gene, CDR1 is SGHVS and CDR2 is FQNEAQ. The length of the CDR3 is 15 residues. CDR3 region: CASSLPGLAGNEQFF. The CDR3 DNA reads TGTGCCAGCAGCTTACCGGGACTAGCGGGAAATGAGCAGTTCTTC. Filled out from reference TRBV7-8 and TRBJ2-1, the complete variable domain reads GAGVSQSPRYKVAKRGQDVALRCDPISGHVSLFWYQQALGQGPEFLTYFQNEAQLDKSGLPSDRFFAERPEGSVSTLKIQRTQQEDSAVYLCASSLPGLAGNEQFFGPGTRLTVL.

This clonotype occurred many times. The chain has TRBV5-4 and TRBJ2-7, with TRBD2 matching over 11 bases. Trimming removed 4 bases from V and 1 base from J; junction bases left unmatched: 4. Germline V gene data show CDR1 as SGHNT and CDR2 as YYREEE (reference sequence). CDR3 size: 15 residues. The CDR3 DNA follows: TGTGCCAGCAGCCAGGGACTAGCGGAATCCTACGAGCAGTACTTC. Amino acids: CASSQGLAESYEQYF.

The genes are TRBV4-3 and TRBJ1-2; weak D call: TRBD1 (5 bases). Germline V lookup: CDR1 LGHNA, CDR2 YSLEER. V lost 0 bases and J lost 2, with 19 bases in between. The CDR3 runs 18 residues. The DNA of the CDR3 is TGCGCCAGCAGCCAAGATAGTGTTGGGGCTTCCTCGAACTATGGCTACACCTTC. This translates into CASSQDSVGASSNYGYTF.

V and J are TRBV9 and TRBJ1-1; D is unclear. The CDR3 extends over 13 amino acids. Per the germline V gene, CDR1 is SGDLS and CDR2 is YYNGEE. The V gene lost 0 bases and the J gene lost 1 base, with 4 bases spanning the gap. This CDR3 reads CASSVARNTEAFF. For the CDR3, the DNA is TGTGCCAGCAGCGTAGCTCGGAACACTGAAGCTTTCTTT.

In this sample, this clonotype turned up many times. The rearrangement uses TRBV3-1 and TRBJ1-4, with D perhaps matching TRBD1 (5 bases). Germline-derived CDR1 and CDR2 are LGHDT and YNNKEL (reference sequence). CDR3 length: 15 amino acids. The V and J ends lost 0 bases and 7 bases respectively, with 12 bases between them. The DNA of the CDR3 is TGTGCCAGCAGCCAAGAAAGGGCAGGGACTGAAAAACTGTTTTTT. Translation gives CASSQERAGTEKLFF.

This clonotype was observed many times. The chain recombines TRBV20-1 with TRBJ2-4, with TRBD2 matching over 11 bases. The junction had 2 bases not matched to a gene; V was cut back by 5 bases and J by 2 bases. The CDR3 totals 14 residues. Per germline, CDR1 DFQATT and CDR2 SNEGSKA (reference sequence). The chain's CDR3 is CSALAGGPKNIQYF. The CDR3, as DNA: TGCAGTGCTCTAGCGGGAGGTCCCAAAAACATTCAGTACTTC.

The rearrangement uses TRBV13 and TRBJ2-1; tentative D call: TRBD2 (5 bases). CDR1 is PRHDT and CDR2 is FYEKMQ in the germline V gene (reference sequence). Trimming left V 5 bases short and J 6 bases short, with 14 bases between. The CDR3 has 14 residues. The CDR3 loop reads CASSASLVRNEQFF. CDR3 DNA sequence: TGTGCCAGCAGCGCCTCACTAGTTCGCAATGAGCAGTTCTTC.

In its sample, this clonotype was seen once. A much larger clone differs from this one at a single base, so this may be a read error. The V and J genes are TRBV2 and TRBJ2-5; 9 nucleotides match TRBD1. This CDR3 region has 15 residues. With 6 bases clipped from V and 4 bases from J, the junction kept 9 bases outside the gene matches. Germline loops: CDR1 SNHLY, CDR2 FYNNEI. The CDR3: CASRAGTGSRETQYF. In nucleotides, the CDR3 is TGTGCCAGCAGAGCCGGGACAGGGTCCCGAGAGACCCAGTACTTC.

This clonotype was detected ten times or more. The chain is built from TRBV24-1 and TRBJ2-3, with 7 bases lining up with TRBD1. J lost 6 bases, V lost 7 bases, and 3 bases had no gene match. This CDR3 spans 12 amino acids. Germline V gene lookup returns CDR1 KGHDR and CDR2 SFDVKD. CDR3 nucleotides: TGTGCCACCAGAGACAGGGCGGATACGCAGTATTTT. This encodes CATRDRADTQYF.

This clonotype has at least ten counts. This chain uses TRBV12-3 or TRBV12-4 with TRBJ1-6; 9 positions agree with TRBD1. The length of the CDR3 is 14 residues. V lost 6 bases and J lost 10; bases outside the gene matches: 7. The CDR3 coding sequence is TGTGCCAGCAGGGCGACAGGGGGTCGATCACCCCTCCACTTT. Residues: CASRATGGRSPLHF.

CDR3 in amino acids: CASSFSKNTGELFF. CDR3 DNA: TGTGCCAGCAGCTTTTCCAAGAACACCGGGGAGCTGTTTTTT. This chain joins TRBV7-8 and TRBJ2-2, with no clear D. The CDR3 loop spans 14 amino acids. V dropped 3 bases and J dropped 1 base, with 6 bases sitting between them. Germline CDR1 is SGHVS and CDR2 is FQNEAQ.

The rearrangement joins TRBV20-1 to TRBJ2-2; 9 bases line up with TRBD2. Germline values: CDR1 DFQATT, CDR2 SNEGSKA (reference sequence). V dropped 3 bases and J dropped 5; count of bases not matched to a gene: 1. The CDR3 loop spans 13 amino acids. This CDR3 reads CSASSGSTGELFF. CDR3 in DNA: TGCAGTGCTAGTAGCGGGAGTACCGGGGAGCTGTTTTTT.

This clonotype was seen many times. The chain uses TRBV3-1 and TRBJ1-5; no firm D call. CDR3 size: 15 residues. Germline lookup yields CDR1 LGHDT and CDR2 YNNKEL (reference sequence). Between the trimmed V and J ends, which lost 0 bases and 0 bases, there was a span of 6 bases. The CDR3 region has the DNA TGTGCCAGCAGCCAAGATCACGGTAGCAATCAGCCCCAGCATTTT. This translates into CASSQDHGSNQPQHF.

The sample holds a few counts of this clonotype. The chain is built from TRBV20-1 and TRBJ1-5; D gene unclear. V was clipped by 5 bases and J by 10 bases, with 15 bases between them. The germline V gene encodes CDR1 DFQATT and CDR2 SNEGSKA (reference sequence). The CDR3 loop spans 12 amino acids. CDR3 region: CSASLRVGPQHF. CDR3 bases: TGCAGTGCTTCCCTCCGGGTGGGACCCCAGCATTTT.

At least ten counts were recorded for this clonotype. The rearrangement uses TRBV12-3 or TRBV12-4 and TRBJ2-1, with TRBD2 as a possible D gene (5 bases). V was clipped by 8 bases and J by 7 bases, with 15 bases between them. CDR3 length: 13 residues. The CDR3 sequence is CASRRVSGNEQFF. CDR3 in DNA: TGTGCCAGCCGACGGGTGTCGGGGAATGAGCAGTTCTTC.

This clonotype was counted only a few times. DNA of the CDR3: TGCAGTGCCCCGGAGCCGGGGTACGAGCAGTACTTC. It codes for CSAPEPGYEQYF. V is TRBV20-1 and J is TRBJ2-7; TRBD2 might be the D (5 bases). This CDR3 has 12 residues. Germline CDR1 reads DFQATT; CDR2 reads SNEGSKA (reference sequence). The V end lost 6 bases, the J end lost 4 bases, and 13 bases lay between the germline ends.

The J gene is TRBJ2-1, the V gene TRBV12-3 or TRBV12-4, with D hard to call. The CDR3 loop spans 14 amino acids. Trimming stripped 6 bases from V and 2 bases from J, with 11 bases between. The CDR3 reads CASSISNAYNEQFF. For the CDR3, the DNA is TGTGCCAGCAGCATTTCCAACGCCTACAATGAGCAGTTCTTC.